This entry lists 8 T cell receptor beta chains sequenced from one sample in a study of metastatic and nonmetastatic thyroid tumors. Each patient went into thyroid surgery without having received any treatment. TCRdb re-analyzed the PCR reads through MiXCR. The sample lists fewer than 20,000 clones, around 25% occurring once. The sequenced sample was adjacent normal tissue. These receptor sequences come from a female donor with papillary thyroid cancer or a benign thyroid nodule (not recorded which). Some clones in this sample may be carry-over from other donors' samples.

Comments on this clone: At one end the junction does not follow the germline gene, possibly because of a read error. This chain links TRBV24-1 with TRBJ2-2; 7 nucleotides match TRBD2. CDR1 is KGHDR, CDR2 SFDVKD, per germline. This CDR3 is 15 amino acids long. The CDR3 sequence: CATSETSPNTGELSF. The CDR3 DNA sequence: TGTGCCACCAGTGAGACTAGCCCGAATACCGGGGAGCTGTCTTTT.

This clone was seen more than once but under ten times. The chain couples TRBV25-1 to TRBJ1-3; D unresolved. Germline V gene lookup returns CDR1 MGHDK and CDR2 SYGVNS. The CDR3 contains 17 residues. Trimming cost V 4 bases and J 0 bases, with 16 bases left between them. CDR3 sequence (DNA): TGTGCCAGCAGTGGCGGGAACACTGCCTTCTCTGGAAACACCATATATTTT. Protein sequence: CASSGGNTAFSGNTIYF.

This clone was seen only a few times. V and J are TRBV19 and TRBJ2-7, with 10 bases aligning to TRBD2. The J segment lost 8 bases and the V segment lost 3 bases, leaving 13 bases of the junction unmatched. The CDR3 loop spans 16 amino acids. Per the germline V gene, CDR1 is LNHDA and CDR2 is SQIVND (reference sequence). The CDR3 spells CASSIAAGGTKVKQYF. The CDR3 nucleotides are TGTGCCAGTAGTATCGCAGCGGGGGGGACCAAAGTAAAGCAGTACTTC.

This clone is labeled as large (0.1 to 1%). The J gene is TRBJ2-7, the V gene TRBV18; the D call may be TRBD1 or TRBD2 (5 bases each). From germline, CDR1 is KGHSH and CDR2 LQKENI. The CDR3 runs 16 residues. V shed 4 bases and J shed 3 bases, with 19 bases lying between them. The CDR3 region has the DNA TGTGCCAGCTCACAACTACCGGGACCGGGTAACTACGAGCAGTACTTC. It is translated as CASSQLPGPGNYEQYF.

The rearrangement links TRBV7-2 to TRBJ1-3; 9 bases fit TRBD1. The CDR3 sequence is 15 residues long. V gave up 4 bases and J gave up 4 bases; unmatched junction bases: 5. The germline V gene encodes CDR1 SGHTA and CDR2 FQGNSA. For the CDR3, the DNA is TGTGCCAGCAGCTCAGGAGGGACAGGGGGAAACACCATATATTTT. This codes for CASSSGGTGGNTIYF.

A few counts support this clone. The chain is built from TRBV12-3 or TRBV12-4 and TRBJ2-7; 11 bases match TRBD2. With 4 bases clipped from V and 4 bases from J, the junction kept 3 bases outside the gene matches. The CDR3 is 14 amino acids. The CDR3 region has the DNA TGTGCCAGCAGTTCGGGACTAGCGGAATACGAGCAGTACTTC. It yields the protein CASSSGLAEYEQYF.

This clone was detected a few times. The J gene is TRBJ2-1, the V gene TRBV6-4; 13 bases line up with TRBD2. Germline CDR1 is MRHNA and CDR2 is SNTAGT. V trimming: 4 bases; J trimming: 10 bases; junction bases outside the gene matches: 10. CDR3 size: 16 residues. The CDR3 region has the DNA TGTGCCAGCAGTGGAATTGGGACTAGCGGGGTAGGAGAGCAGTTCTTC. This codes for CASSGIGTSGVGEQFF.

The J gene is TRBJ2-1, the V gene TRBV20-1; 11 bases map to TRBD2. The V and J ends lost 6 bases and 7 bases, in that order; junction bases with no gene match: 11. Germline lookup yields CDR1 DFQATT and CDR2 SNEGSKA (reference sequence). This CDR3 is built from 15 residues. Written as DNA, the CDR3 is TGCAGTGCGAAGCTTAGCGGGAGGGCGGGTAATGAGCAGTTCTTC. Its protein is CSAKLSGRAGNEQFF.